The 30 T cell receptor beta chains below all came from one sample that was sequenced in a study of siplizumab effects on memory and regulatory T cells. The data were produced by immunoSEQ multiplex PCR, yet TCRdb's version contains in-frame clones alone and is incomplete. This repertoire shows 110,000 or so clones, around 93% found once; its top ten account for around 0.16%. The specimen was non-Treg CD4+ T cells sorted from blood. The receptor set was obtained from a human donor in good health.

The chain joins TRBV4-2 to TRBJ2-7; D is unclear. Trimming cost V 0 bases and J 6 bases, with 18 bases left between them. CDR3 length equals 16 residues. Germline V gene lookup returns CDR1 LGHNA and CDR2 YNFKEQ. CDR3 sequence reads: CASSQESIPPQAEQYF. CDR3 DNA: TGTGCCAGCAGCCAAGAATCAATCCCCCCGCAGGCCGAGCAGTACTTC.

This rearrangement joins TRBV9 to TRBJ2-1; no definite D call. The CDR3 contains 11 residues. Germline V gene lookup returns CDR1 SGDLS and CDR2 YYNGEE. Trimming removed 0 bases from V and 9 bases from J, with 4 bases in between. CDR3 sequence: CASSVEAEQFF. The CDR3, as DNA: TGTGCCAGCAGCGTAGAGGCTGAGCAGTTCTTC.

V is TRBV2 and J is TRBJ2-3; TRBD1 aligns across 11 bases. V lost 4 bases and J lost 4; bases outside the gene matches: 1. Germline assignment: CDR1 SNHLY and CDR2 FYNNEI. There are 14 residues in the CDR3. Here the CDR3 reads CASSAGQGADTQYF. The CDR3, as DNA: TGTGCCAGCAGTGCGGGACAGGGGGCAGATACGCAGTATTTT.

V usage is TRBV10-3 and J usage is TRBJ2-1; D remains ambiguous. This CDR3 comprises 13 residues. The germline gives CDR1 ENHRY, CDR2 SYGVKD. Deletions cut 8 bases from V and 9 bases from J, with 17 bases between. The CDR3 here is CAILGSQVSEQFF. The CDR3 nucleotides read TGTGCCATCTTGGGTAGCCAAGTCAGTGAGCAGTTCTTC.

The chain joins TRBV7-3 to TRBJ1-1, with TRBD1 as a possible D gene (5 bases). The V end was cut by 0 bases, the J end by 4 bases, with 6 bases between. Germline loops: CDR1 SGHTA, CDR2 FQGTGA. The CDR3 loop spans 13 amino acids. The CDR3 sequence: CASSLTGVTEAFF. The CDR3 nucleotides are TGTGCCAGCAGCTTAACAGGGGTCACTGAAGCTTTCTTT.

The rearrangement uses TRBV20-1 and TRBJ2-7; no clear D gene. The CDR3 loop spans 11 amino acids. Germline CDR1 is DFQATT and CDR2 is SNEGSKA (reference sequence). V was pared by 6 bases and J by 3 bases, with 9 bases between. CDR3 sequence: CSASDGYEQYF. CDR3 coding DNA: TGCAGTGCCTCGGACGGCTACGAGCAGTACTTC.

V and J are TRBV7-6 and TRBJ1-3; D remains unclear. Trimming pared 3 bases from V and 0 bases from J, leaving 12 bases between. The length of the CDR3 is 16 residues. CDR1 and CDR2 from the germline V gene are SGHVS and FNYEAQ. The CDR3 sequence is CASSFSATFSGNTIYF. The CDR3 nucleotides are TGTGCCAGCAGCTTTTCAGCCACCTTCTCTGGAAACACCATATATTTT.

CDR3 residues: CASSYTGDTTYGYTF. The CDR3 DNA is TGTGCCAGCAGTTACACGGGGGACACAACCTATGGCTACACCTTC. The chain links TRBV6-6 to TRBJ1-2; tentatively, D is TRBD1 (6 bases). This CDR3 spans 15 amino acids. V was pared by 2 bases and J by 4 bases, with 14 bases between. From germline, CDR1 is MNHNY and CDR2 SVGAGI (reference sequence).

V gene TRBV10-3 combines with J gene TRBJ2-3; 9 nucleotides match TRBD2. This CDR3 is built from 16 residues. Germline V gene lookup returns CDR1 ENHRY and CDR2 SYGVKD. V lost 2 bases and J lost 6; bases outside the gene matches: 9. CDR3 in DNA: TGTGCCATCAGTGAGAATGAGGCGGGGGGGCCTGATACGCAGTATTTT. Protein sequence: CAISENEAGGPDTQYF.

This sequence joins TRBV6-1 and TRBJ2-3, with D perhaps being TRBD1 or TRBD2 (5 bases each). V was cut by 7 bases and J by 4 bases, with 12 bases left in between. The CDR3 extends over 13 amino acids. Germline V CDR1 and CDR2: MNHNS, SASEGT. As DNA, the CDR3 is TGTGCCAGCAAGACCCCGGGACCAGATACGCAGTATTTT. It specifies CASKTPGPDTQYF.

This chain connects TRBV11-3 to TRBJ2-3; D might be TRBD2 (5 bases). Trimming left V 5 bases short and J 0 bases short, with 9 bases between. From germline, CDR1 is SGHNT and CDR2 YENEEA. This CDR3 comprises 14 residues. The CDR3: CASSRGLSTDTQYF. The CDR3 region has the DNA TGTGCCAGCAGCCGAGGACTCAGCACAGATACGCAGTATTTT.

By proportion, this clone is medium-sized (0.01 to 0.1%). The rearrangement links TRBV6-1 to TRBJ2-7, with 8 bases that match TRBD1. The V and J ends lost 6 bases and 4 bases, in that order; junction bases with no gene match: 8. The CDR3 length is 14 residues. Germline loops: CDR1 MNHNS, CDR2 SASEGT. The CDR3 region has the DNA TGTGCCAGCAGCTACGATCAGGGGGCATACGAGCAGTACTTC. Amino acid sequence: CASSYDQGAYEQYF.

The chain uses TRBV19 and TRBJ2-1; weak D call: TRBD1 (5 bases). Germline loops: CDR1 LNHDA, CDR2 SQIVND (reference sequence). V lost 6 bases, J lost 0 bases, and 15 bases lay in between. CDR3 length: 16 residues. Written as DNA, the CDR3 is TGTGCCAGTAGACCCGACAGCGCCGCCTCCTACAATGAGCAGTTCTTC. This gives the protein CASRPDSAASYNEQFF. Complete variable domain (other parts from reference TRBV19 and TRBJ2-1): DGGITQSPKYLFRKEGQNVTLSCEQNLNHDAMYWYRQDPGQGLRLIYYSQIVNDFQKGDIAEGYSVSREKKESFPLTVTSAQKNPTAFYLCASRPDSAASYNEQFFGPGTRLTVL.

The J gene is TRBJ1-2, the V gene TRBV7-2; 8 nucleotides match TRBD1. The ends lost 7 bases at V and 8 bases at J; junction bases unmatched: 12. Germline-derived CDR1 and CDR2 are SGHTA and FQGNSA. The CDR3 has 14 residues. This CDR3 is CASISYATGDGYTF. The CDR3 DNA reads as TGTGCCAGCATCTCGTACGCGACAGGGGACGGCTACACCTTC.

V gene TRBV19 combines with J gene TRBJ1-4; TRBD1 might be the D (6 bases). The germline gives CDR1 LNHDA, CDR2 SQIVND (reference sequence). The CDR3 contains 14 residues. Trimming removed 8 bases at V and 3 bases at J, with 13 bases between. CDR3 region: CASGGQTPNEKLFF. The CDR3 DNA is TGTGCCAGTGGAGGACAGACCCCTAATGAAAAACTGTTTTTT.

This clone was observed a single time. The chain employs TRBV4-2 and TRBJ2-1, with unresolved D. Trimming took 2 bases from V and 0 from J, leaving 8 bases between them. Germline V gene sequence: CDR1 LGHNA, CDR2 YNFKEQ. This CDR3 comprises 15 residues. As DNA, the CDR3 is TGTGCCAGCAGCCAAAAGGATAGCTCCTACAATGAGCAGTTCTTC. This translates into CASSQKDSSYNEQFF.

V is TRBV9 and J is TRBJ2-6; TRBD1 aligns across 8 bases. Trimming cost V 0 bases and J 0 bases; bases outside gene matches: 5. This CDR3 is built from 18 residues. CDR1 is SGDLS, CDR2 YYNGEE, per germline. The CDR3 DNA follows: TGTGCCAGCAGCGTAGCCGGGACAGGCTACTCTGGGGCCAACGTCCTGACTTTC. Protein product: CASSVAGTGYSGANVLTF.

CDR3 sequence: CASSLVSRGASPDTQYF. The CDR3 nucleotides read TGTGCCAGCAGCTTAGTTTCTAGGGGGGCTAGCCCAGATACGCAGTATTTT. This sequence joins TRBV7-6 and TRBJ2-3; D tentatively reads TRBD1 or TRBD2 (6 bases each). Germline CDR1 is SGHVS and CDR2 is FNYEAQ. This CDR3 is 17 amino acids long. Trimming stripped 1 base from V and 4 bases from J, with 18 bases between.

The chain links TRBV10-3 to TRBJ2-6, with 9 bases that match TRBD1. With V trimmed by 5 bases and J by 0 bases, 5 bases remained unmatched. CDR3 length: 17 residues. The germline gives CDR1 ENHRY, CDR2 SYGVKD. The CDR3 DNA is TGTGCCATCAGTAACCCGGGACAGGGCTCTGGGGCCAACGTCCTGACTTTC. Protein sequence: CAISNPGQGSGANVLTF.

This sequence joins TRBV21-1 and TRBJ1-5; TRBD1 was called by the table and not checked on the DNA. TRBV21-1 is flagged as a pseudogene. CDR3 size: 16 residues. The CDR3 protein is CASRKIFRGLGQPQHF. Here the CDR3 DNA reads TGTGCCAGCAGAAAAATCTTCAGGGGTTTGGGGCAGCCCCAGCATTTT.

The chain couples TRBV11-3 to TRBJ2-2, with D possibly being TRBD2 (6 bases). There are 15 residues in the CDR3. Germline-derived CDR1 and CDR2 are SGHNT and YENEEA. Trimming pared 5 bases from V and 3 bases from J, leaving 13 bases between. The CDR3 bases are TGTGCCAGCAGCAGATCCGGGACTTACACCGGGGAGCTGTTTTTT. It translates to CASSRSGTYTGELFF. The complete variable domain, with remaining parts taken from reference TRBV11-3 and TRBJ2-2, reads EAGVVQSPRYKIIEKKQPVAFWCNPISGHNTLYWYLQNLGQGPELLIRYENEEAVDDSQLPKDRFSAERLKGVDSTLKIQPAELGDSAVYLCASSRSGTYTGELFFGEGSRLTVL.

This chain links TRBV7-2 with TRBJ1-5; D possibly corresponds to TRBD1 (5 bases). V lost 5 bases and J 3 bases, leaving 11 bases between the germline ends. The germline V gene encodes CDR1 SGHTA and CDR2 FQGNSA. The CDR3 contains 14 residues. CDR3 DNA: TGTGCCAGCAGCCTTCTTGGGGCCAATCAGCCCCAGCATTTT. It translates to CASSLLGANQPQHF.

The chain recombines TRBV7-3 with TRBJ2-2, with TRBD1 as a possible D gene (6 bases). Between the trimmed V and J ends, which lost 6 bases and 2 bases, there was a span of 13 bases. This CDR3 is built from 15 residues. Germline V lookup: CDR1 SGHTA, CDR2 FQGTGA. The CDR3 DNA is TGTGCCAGCAGTTCTGGACAGCCCAACACCGGGGAGCTGTTTTTT. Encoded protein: CASSSGQPNTGELFF.

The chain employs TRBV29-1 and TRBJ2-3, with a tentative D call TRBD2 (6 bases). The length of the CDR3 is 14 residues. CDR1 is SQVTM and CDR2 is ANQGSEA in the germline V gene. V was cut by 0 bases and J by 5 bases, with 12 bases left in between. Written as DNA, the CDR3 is TGCAGCGTTGAAGAGGGGTGGGGAGGAGATACGCAGTATTTT. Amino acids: CSVEEGWGGDTQYF.

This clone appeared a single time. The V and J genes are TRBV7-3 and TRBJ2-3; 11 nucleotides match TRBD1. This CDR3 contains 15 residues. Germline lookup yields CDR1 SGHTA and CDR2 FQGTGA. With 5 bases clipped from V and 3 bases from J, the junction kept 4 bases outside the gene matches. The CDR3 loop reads CASSPGQGATDTQYF. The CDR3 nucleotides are TGTGCCAGCAGCCCTGGACAGGGGGCAACAGATACGCAGTATTTT.

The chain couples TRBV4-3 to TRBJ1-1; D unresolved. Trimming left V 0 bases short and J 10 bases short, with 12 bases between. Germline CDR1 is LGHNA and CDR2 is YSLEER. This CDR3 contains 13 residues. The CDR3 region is CASSQDNKGLAFF. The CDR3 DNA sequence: TGCGCCAGCAGCCAAGATAATAAGGGATTAGCTTTCTTT.

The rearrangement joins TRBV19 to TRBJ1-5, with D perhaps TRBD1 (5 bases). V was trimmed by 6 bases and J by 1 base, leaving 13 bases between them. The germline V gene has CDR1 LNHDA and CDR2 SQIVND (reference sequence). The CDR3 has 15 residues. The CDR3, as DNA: TGTGCCAGTAGAGTGTTAGGGGACAGCAATCAGCCCCAGCATTTT. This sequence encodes CASRVLGDSNQPQHF. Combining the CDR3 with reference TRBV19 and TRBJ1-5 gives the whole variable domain DGGITQSPKYLFRKEGQNVTLSCEQNLNHDAMYWYRQDPGQGLRLIYYSQIVNDFQKGDIAEGYSVSREKKESFPLTVTSAQKNPTAFYLCASRVLGDSNQPQHFGDGTRLSIL.

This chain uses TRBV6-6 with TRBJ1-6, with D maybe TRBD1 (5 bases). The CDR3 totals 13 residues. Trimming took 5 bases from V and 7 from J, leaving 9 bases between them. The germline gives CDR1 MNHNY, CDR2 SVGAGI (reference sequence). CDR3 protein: CASSIDRNSPLHF. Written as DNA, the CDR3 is TGTGCCAGCAGTATTGACAGAAATTCACCCCTCCACTTT.

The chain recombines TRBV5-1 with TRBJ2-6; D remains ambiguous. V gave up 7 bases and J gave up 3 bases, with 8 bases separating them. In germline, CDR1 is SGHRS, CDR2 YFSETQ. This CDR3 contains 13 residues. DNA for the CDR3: TGCGCCAGCGGGGAAATTGGGGCCAACGTCCTGACTTTC. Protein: CASGEIGANVLTF.

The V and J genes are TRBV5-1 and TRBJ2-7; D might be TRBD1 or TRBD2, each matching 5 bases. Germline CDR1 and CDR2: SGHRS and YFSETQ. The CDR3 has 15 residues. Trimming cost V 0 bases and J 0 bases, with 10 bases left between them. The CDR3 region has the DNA TGCGCCAGCAGCTTGGGTTCAGGGAGCTCCTACGAGCAGTACTTC. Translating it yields CASSLGSGSSYEQYF.